This TCR beta chain was identified in a study of T-cell reconstitution after alpha-beta-depleted transplantation in children. Unique molecular identifiers were used in preparing the TCRbeta library. TCRdb re-called the PCR reads through MiXCR, storing one row per CDR3 protein. The repertoire holds hundreds of thousands of distinct CDR3 sequences, with roughly 15% as singletons. V shed 1 base and J 8 bases; nucleotides not matched to a gene: 7. This CDR3 has 15 amino acids. CDR1 is MGHDK and CDR2 is SYGVNS in the germline V gene. Source: PBMCs from the stem cell graft donor, taken from the stem cell graft. The gene calls are TRBV25-1 and TRBJ2-1; 8 bases map to TRBD2. The TCR originated in a human donor who donated a stem cell graft to a child with acute myeloid leukemia. The CDR3 loop is CASSEFREGGDEQFF. Here the CDR3 DNA reads TGTGCCAGCAGTGAATTCCGGGAGGGAGGCGATGAGCAGTTCTTC.